This T cell receptor beta chain came from a study of blood T cell repertoires in COVID-19. Overall study: The samples span acute and convalescent COVID-19 from the United States, Italy and Spain. PBMCs, B-cell-depleted T cells, or T cells provided the cDNA or gDNA that made up the material.

Study processing details: Cell counts per sample came from amplifying reference gene primers. Here immunoSEQ multiplex PCR was the method, and the copy in TCRdb shows in-frame clones only, minus some. D and trimming come from the DNA, and the V and J calls and clone size come from that table. The sample includes more than 95,000 clones, less than 95% seen only once; the top ten take 1.5% to 2%. The sequenced sample was peripheral blood. The receptor was derived from a man between 60 and 75 years old with acute or convalescent COVID-19.

The CDR3, as DNA: TGTGCCAGTAGTGCCCGGGACAGGGGAAGGGATGAGCAGTTCTTC. Encoded protein: CASSARDRGRDEQFF. The genes are TRBV19 and TRBJ2-1; 10 bases align to TRBD1. CDR3 length: 15 amino acids. The V gene end was trimmed by 5 bases and the J gene end by 8 bases; junction bases not matched to a gene: 9. Germline lookup yields CDR1 LNHDA and CDR2 SQIVND (reference sequence).